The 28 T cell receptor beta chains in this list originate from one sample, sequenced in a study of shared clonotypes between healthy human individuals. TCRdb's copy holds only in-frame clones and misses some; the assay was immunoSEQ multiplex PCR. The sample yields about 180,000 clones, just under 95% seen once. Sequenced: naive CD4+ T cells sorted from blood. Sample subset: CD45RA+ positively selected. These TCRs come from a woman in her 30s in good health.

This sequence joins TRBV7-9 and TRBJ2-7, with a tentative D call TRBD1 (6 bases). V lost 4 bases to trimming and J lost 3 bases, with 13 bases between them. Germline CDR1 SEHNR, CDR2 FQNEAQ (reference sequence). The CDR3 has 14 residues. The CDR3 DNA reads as TGTGCCAGCAGCTCAGGGGCCAGGTTCTACGAGCAGTACTTC. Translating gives CASSSGARFYEQYF.

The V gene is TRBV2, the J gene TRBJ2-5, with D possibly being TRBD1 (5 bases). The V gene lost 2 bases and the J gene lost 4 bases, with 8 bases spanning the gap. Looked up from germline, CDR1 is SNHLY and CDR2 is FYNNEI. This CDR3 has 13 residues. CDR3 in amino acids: CASSEKGRETQYF. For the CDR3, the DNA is TGTGCCAGCAGTGAAAAGGGGCGAGAGACCCAGTACTTC.

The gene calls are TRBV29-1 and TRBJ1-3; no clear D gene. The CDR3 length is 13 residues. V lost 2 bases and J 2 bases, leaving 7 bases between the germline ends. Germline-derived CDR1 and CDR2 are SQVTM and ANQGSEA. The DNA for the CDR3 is TGCAGCGTTGAAACTGGGGCTGGAAACACCATATATTTT. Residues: CSVETGAGNTIYF.

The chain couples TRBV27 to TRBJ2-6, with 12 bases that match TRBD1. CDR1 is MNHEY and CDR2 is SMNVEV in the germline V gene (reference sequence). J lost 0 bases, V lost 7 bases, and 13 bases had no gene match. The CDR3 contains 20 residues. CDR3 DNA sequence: TGTGCCAGCAAGGCAACGGGACAGGGGGCATACACCTCTGGGGCCAACGTCCTGACTTTC. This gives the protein CASKATGQGAYTSGANVLTF. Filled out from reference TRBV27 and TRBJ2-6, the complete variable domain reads EAQVTQNPRYLITVTGKKLTVTCSQNMNHEYMSWYRQDPGLGLRQIYYSMNVEVTDKGDVPEGYKVSRKEKRNFPLILESPSPNQTSLYFCASKATGQGAYTSGANVLTFGAGSRLTVL.

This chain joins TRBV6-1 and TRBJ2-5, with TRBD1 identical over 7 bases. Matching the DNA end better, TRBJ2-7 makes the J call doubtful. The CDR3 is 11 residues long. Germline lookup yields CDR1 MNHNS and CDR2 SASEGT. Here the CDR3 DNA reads TGTGCCAGCCAGGGGGTCTACGAGCAGTACTTC. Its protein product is CASQGVYEQYF.

The CDR3 DNA reads TGTGCCAGCAGCCCGACTAGCGCTGGGGCCAACGTCCTGACTTTC. Translated: CASSPTSAGANVLTF. The chain links TRBV11-2 to TRBJ2-6; 8 nucleotides agree with TRBD2. Trimming at V came to 5 bases and at J to 2 bases, leaving 2 bases not matched to a gene. The CDR3 has 15 amino acids. Per germline, CDR1 SGHAT and CDR2 FQNNGV.

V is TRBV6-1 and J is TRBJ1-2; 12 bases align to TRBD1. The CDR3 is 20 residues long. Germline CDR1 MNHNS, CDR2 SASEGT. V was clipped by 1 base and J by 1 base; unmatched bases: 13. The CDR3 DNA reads TGTGCCAGCAGTGAAGAGGACCCGGGACAGGGGGCGTACGTTAACTATGGCTACACCTTC. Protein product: CASSEEDPGQGAYVNYGYTF.

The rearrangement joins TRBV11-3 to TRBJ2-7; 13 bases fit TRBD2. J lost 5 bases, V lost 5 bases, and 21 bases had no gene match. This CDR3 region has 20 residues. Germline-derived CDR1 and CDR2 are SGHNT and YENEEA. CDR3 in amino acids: CASSPRPHTIGLAGDDEQYF. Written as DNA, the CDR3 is TGTGCCAGCAGCCCACGGCCGCATACCATCGGACTAGCGGGAGATGACGAGCAGTACTTC.

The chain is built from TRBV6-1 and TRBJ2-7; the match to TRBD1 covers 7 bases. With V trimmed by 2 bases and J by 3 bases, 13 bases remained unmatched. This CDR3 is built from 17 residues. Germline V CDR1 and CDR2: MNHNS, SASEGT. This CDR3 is CASSERDKGAVGYEQYF. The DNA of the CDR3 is TGTGCCAGCAGTGAACGAGATAAGGGGGCGGTCGGCTACGAGCAGTACTTC.

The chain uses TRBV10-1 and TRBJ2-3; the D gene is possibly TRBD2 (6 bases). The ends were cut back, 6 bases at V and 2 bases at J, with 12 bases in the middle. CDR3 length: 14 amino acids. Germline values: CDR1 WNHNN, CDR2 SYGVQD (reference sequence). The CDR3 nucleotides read TGCGCCAGCAGACCTAGCGCATTCACAGATACGCAGTATTTT. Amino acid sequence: CASRPSAFTDTQYF.

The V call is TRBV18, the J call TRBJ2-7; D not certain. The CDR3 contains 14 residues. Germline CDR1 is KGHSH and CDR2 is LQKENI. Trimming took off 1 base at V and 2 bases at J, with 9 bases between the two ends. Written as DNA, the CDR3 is TGTGCCAGCTCACCACAAGGTCCGACCTACGAGCAGTACTTC. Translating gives CASSPQGPTYEQYF. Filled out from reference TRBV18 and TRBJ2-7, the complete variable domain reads NAGVMQNPRHLVRRRGQEARLRCSPMKGHSHVYWYRQLPEEGLKFMVYLQKENIIDESGMPKERFSAEFPKEGPSILRIQQVVRGDSAAYFCASSPQGPTYEQYFGPGTRLTVT.

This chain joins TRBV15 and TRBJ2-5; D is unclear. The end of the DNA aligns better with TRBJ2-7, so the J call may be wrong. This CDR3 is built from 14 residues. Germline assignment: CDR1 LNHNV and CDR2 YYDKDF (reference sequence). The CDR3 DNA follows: TGTGCCACCAGCATATACAGTAGAACCTACGAGCAGTACTTC. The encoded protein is CATSIYSRTYEQYF.

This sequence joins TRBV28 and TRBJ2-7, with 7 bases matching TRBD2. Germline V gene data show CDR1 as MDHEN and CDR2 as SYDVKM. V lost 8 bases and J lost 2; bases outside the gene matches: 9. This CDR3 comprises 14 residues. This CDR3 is CASGQGRGAYEQYF. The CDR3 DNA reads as TGTGCCAGCGGGCAAGGGAGGGGCGCCTACGAGCAGTACTTC. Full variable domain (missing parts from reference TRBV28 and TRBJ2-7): DVKVTQSSRYLVKRTGEKVFLECVQDMDHENMFWYRQDPGLGLRLIYFSYDVKMKEKGDIPEGYSVSREKKERFSLILESASTNQTSMYLCASGQGRGAYEQYFGPGTRLTVT.

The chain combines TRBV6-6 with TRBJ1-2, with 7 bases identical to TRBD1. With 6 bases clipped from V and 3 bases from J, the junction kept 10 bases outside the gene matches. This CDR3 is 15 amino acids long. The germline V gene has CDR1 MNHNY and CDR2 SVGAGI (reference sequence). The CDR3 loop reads CASRDTPGTDYGYTF. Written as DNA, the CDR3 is TGTGCCAGCAGAGACACCCCCGGGACAGACTATGGCTACACCTTC.

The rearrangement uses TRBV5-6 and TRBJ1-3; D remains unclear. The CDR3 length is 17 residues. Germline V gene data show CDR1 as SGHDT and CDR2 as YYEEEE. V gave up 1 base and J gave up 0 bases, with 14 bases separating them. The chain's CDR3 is CASSLYVTLSSGNTIYF. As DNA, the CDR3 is TGTGCCAGCAGCTTGTACGTCACCCTTAGCTCTGGAAACACCATATATTTT.

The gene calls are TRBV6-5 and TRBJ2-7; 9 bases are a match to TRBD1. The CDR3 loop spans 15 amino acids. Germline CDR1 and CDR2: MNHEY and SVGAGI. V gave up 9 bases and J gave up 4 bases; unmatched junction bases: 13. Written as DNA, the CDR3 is TGTGCCAGGAACAACCGGGACAGGGATAGTTACGAGCAGTACTTC. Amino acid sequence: CARNNRDRDSYEQYF.

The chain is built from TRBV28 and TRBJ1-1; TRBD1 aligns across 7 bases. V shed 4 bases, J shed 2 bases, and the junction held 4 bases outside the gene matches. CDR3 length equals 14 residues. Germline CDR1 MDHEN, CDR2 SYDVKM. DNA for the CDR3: TGTGCCAGCAGTTCTGGGACAGCCAACACTGAAGCTTTCTTT. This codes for CASSSGTANTEAFF.

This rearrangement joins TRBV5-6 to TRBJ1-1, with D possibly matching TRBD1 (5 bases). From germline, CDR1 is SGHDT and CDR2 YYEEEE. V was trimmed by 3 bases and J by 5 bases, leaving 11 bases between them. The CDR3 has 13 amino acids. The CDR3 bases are TGTGCCAGCAGCTCAGGGTCACGGACTGAAGCTTTCTTT. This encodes CASSSGSRTEAFF.

CDR3 nucleotide sequence: TGTGCCAGCAGTTTGAGTGGGATTACTGGGGCCAACGTCCTGACTTTC. Its protein is CASSLSGITGANVLTF. J is TRBJ2-6 and V is TRBV28; D unresolved. The CDR3 runs to 16 residues. V was trimmed by 3 bases and J by 2 bases, leaving 11 bases between them. The germline V gene encodes CDR1 MDHEN and CDR2 SYDVKM. Drawing the rest from reference TRBV28 and TRBJ2-6, the complete variable domain is DVKVTQSSRYLVKRTGEKVFLECVQDMDHENMFWYRQDPGLGLRLIYFSYDVKMKEKGDIPEGYSVSREKKERFSLILESASTNQTSMYLCASSLSGITGANVLTFGAGSRLTVL.

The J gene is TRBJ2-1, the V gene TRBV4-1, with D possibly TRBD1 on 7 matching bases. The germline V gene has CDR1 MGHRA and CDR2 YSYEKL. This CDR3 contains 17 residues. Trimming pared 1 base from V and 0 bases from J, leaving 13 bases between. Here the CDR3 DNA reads TGCGCCAGCAGCCAAGCAGGGGGAGGCTTCTCCTACAATGAGCAGTTCTTC. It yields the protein CASSQAGGGFSYNEQFF.

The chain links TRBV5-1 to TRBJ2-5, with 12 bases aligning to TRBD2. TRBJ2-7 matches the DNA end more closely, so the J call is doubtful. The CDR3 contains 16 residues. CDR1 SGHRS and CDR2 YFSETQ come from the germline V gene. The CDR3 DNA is TGCGCCAGCAGCTGGACTAGCGGGATAAGGGCCTACGAGCAGTACTTC. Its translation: CASSWTSGIRAYEQYF.

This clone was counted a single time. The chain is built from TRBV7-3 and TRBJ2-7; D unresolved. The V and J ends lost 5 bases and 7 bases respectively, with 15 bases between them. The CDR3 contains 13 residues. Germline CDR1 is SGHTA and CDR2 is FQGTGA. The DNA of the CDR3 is TGTGCCAGCAGCCTCCACCAAGGATGGGAGCAGTACTTC. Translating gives CASSLHQGWEQYF. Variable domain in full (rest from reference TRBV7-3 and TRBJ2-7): GAGVSQTPSNKVTEKGKYVELRCDPISGHTALYWYRQSLGQGPEFLIYFQGTGAADDSGLPNDRFFAVRPEGSVSTLKIQRTERGDSAVYLCASSLHQGWEQYFGPGTRLTVT.

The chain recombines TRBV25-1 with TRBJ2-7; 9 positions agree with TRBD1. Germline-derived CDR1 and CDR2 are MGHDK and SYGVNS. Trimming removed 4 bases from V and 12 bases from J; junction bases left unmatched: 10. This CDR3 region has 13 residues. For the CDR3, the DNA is TGTGCCAGCAGTGTTCGGGACAGGGAGGCTCTGTACTTC. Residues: CASSVRDREALYF.

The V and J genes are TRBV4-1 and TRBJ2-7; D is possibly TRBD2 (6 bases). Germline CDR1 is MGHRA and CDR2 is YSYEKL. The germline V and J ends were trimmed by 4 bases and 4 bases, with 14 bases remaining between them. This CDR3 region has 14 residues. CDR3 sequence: CASSREVSTYEQYF. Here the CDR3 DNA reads TGCGCCAGCAGCCGGGAGGTATCTACGTACGAGCAGTACTTC.

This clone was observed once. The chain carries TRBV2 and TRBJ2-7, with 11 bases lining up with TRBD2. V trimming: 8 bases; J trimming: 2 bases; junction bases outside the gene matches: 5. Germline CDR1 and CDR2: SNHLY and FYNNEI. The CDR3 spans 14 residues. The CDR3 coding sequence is TGTGCCAGCGAGGTAGCGGGAGGGCCCTACGAGCAGTACTTC. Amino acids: CASEVAGGPYEQYF.

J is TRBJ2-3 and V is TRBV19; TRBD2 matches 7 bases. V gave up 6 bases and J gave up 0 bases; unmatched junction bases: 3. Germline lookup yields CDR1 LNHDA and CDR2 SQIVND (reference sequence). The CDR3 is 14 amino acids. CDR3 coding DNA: TGTGCCAGTAGACCTAGCGGAAGCACAGATACGCAGTATTTT. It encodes CASRPSGSTDTQYF.

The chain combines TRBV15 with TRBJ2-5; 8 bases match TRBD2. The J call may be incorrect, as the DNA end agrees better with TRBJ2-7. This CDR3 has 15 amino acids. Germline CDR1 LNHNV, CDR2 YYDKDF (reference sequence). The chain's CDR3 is CATSRATSASYEQYF. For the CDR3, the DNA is TGTGCCACCAGCAGAGCGACTAGCGCCTCCTACGAGCAGTACTTC.

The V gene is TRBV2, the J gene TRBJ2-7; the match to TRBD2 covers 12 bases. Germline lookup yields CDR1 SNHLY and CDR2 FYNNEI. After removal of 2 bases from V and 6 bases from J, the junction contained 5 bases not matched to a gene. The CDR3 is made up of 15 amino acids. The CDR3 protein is CASSERLAGEGEQYF. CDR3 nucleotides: TGTGCCAGCAGTGAAAGACTAGCGGGAGAGGGCGAGCAGTACTTC.